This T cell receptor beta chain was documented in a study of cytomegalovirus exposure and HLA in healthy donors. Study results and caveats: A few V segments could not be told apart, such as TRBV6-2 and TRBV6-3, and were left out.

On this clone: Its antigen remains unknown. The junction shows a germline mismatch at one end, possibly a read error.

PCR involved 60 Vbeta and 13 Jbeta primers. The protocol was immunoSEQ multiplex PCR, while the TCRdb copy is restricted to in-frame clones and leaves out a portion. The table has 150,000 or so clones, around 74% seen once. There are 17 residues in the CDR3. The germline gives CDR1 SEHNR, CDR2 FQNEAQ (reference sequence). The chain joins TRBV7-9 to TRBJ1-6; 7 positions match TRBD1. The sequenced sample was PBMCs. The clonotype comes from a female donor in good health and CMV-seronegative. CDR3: CSSSLQPGGTYNSPLHF. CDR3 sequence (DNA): TGTTCCAGCAGCTTACAACCAGGGGGGACTTATAATTCACCCCTCCACTTT.